A single T cell receptor (beta chain) is shown here with its context. This record comes from a study of cytomegalovirus exposure and HLA in healthy donors. Germline CDR1 and CDR2: MNHEY and SMNVEV (reference sequence). V shed 10 bases and J shed 0 bases, with 8 bases lying between them. The CDR3 covers 12 residues. TCRdb's copy holds only in-frame clones and misses some; the assay was immunoSEQ multiplex PCR. The sample records about 180,000 clones, around 86% being singletons. Sequenced: PBMCs. This sequence originates from a man aged 18 to 30 in good health and CMV-seropositive. The V call is TRBV27, the J call TRBJ2-3; possible D gene TRBD2, 6 bases. Written as DNA, the CDR3 is TGTGCCACCCGGGGGAGCACAGATACGCAGTATTTT. Its protein product is CATRGSTDTQYF.